This TCR beta chain is from a study of cytomegalovirus exposure and HLA in healthy donors. About the study: Among the 300 to 500 genotyped donors, 70% to 85% were placed in the Caucasian-associated ancestry cluster.

From germline, CDR1 is SGHRS and CDR2 YFSETQ. The junction had 6 bases not matched to a gene; V was cut back by 4 bases and J by 5 bases. The CDR3 has 16 residues. The study, taken as a whole, reports: In an earlier analysis, in 540 or so donors, most V segments appeared productive either ~87% or ~30% of the time. The HLA-A and HLA-B alleles of most subjects were reportedly predicted accurately from TCR beta sequences.

This clone has just a few counts. Its antigen is not known. Primers included in the PCR were 60 Vbeta and 13 Jbeta primers. Only in-frame clones appear in the TCRdb table, and some are missing; sequencing was by immunoSEQ multiplex PCR. The sample contains roughly 160,000 clones, 71% of which appear only once. The chain is built from TRBV5-1 and TRBJ2-5, with TRBD2 identical over 15 bases. The sequenced sample consisted of PBMCs. This TCR came from a girl between 5 and 17 years old in good health and CMV-seronegative. CDR3 DNA: TGCGCCAGCAGCCGGACTAGCGGGGGGGCCCGGGAGACCCAGTACTTC. Its translation is CASSRTSGGARETQYF.